Below are 10 T cell receptor beta chains sequenced from a single sample in a study of T-cell memory formation after mild COVID-19. TCRdb analysed the 5' RACE reads with MiXCR anew, one entry per CDR3 protein. The sample holds a few hundred thousand distinct CDR3 sequences, about 24% seen once. The sample comprised PBMCs or a T cell subset sorted from them (not recorded which). The receptors originated from an adult woman who had mild COVID-19 (a few samples of this study predate the infection). Cell type and time point are not known.

This clonotype came up a few times. This sequence joins TRBV24-1 and TRBJ2-3; D call uncertain. The V gene's germline CDR1 is KGHDR and CDR2 SFDVKD. With 2 bases removed from V and 4 bases from J, the gap between germline ends came to 6 bases. The CDR3 has 13 residues. CDR3 DNA: TGTGCCACCAGTGATTGGAGTGCAGATACGCAGTATTTT. Encoded protein: CATSDWSADTQYF.

This clonotype was observed a handful of times. The chain uses TRBV20-1 and TRBJ2-5; D might be TRBD1 (5 bases). V was cut by 5 bases and J by 0 bases, with 10 bases left in between. There are 13 residues in the CDR3. Per germline, CDR1 DFQATT and CDR2 SNEGSKA (reference sequence). The CDR3 protein is CSARDSYQETQYF. Written as DNA, the CDR3 is TGCAGTGCTCGCGACAGCTACCAAGAGACCCAGTACTTC.

This clonotype has only a few counts. The chain uses TRBV24-1 and TRBJ2-1, with 10 bases that match TRBD2. Germline CDR1 and CDR2: KGHDR and SFDVKD. This CDR3 is 16 amino acids long. Unmatched junction bases numbered 7, after V lost 1 base and J lost 8 bases. The DNA for the CDR3 is TGTGCCACCAGTGATTTTTCAGCGGGAGGGAAATATGAGCAGTTCTTC. Its translation: CATSDFSAGGKYEQFF.

Here the CDR3 reads CASSLKGSSGNTIYF. The DNA of the CDR3 is TGTGCCAGCAGCTTAAAGGGCTCCTCTGGAAACACCATATATTTT. The chain uses TRBV7-9 and TRBJ1-3; D unclear. The V gene's germline CDR1 is SEHNR and CDR2 FQNEAQ (reference sequence). CDR3 length equals 15 residues. Trimming stripped 2 bases from V and 0 bases from J, with 8 bases between.

The chain uses TRBV6-6 and TRBJ1-1; 8 nucleotides line up with TRBD1. Per the germline V gene, CDR1 is MNHNY and CDR2 is SVGAGI (reference sequence). This CDR3 is built from 17 residues. Unmatched junction bases numbered 12, after V lost 2 bases and J lost 4 bases. The DNA for the CDR3 is TGTGCCAGCAGTTACACGGGGCAGGGGGCGGTTGGCACTGAAGCTTTCTTT. Amino acids: CASSYTGQGAVGTEAFF.

This sequence joins TRBV11-2 and TRBJ2-3, with 8 bases that match TRBD2. CDR1 and CDR2 (germline): SGHAT, FQNNGV. The CDR3 is 15 amino acids. With 1 base clipped from V and 1 base from J, the junction kept 1 base outside the gene matches. The CDR3 DNA is TGTGCCAGCAGCTTAGGGGGACTAGGCACAGATACGCAGTATTTT. It is translated as CASSLGGLGTDTQYF. The whole variable domain, remainder taken from reference TRBV11-2 and TRBJ2-3, is EAGVAQSPRYKIIEKRQSVAFWCNPISGHATLYWYQQILGQGPKLLIQFQNNGVVDDSQLPKDRFSAERLKGVDSTLKIQPAKLEDSAVYLCASSLGGLGTDTQYFGPGTRLTVL.

The chain carries TRBV7-2 and TRBJ2-7; D gene uncertain. Germline CDR1 reads SGHTA; CDR2 reads FQGNSA. Between the trimmed V and J ends, which lost 4 bases and 4 bases, there was a span of 8 bases. The CDR3 spans 12 residues. Here the CDR3 reads CASSSVPYEQYF. The CDR3 DNA follows: TGTGCCAGCAGCTCCGTACCTTACGAGCAGTACTTC.

There are a few counts of this clonotype. The chain has TRBV6-5 and TRBJ1-2; D possibly corresponds to TRBD1 (6 bases). Trimming removed 6 bases from V and 6 bases from J, with 8 bases in between. This CDR3 region has 11 residues. Germline CDR1 and CDR2: MNHEY and SVGAGI. DNA of the CDR3: TGTGCCAGCAGAAACAGGGATGGCTACACCTTC. The encoded protein is CASRNRDGYTF.

This rearrangement joins TRBV5-6 to TRBJ1-4; unclear D gene. The CDR3 runs to 12 residues. In germline, CDR1 is SGHDT, CDR2 YYEEEE. V lost 1 base and J 10 bases, leaving 8 bases between the germline ends. CDR3 nucleotides: TGTGCCAGCAGCTTGTATAGTGGAAAACTGTTTTTT. It yields the protein CASSLYSGKLFF.

This chain uses TRBV5-1 with TRBJ2-5; D call uncertain. From germline, CDR1 is SGHRS and CDR2 YFSETQ. This CDR3 comprises 12 residues. V was pared by 2 bases and J by 4 bases, with 6 bases between. The CDR3 spells CASSFKGETQYF. CDR3 in DNA: TGCGCCAGCAGCTTCAAGGGAGAGACCCAGTACTTC.